The clone carrying this T cell receptor (beta chain) was observed many times. Its target is not known. This sample's time point: patch test 3, about 24 weeks after DPC sensitization. Noted treatment: therapeutic diphenylcyclopropenone sensitization with weekly scalp DPC. Ahead of applying each patch test, blood was sampled. Donation of samples came from alopecia patients who were 18 to 70 years old and suitable for DPC. The data stem from a study of human T cells and chemical hapten exposure. The study, taken as a whole, reports: Having alopecia, the donors may differ immunologically from healthy people.

TCRdb re-called the RACE reads with MiXCR, one entry per CDR3 protein. Of approximately 72,000 distinct CDR3 sequences listed, around 10% were seen once; the top ten hold roughly 1.5%. Deletions cut 5 bases from V and 0 bases from J, with 6 bases between. Germline V CDR1 and CDR2: SGHNT, YYREEE (reference sequence). The CDR3 extends over 13 amino acids. The TCR originated in a woman aged 50 to 60 with alopecia areata. Some clones in this sample may be carry-over from other donors' samples. The sample was whole blood, taken in connection with sensitization to the hapten diphenylcyclopropenone (DPC). The chain uses TRBV5-4 and TRBJ1-3, with D hard to call. The CDR3 sequence is CASSGSSGNTIYF. CDR3 sequence (DNA): TGTGCCAGCAGTGGGAGCTCTGGAAACACCATATATTTT.